The source of this TCR beta chain is a study of T cells expressing NK-cell markers (dated by TCRdb to 2018 to 2020). In terms of the full investigation: Fewer than ten donors provided sorted CD3+CD56+NKG2C+, CD3+CD56+NKG2C- and CD3+CD56-NKG2C+ T-cell subsets, whose TCR beta-chain repertoires were profiled. Among the eight sequenced donors, seven were HCMV-seropositive and one was HCMV-seronegative. The eight sequenced donors were randomly selected healthy volunteers, three men and five women. Illumina HiSeq 2000/2500, MiSeq or NextSeq was used to sequence libraries as 2 x 150 bp reads. Overall study outcomes, separate from this receptor: In several donors, the dominant CD3+CD56+NKG2C+ clonotypes were found to rank among the top 10 CD8+ clonotypes and to make up about 1.0-8% of CD8+ T cells. Those dominant clonotypes were again the most abundant among CD3+CD56-NKG2C+ cells in a few donors, at roughly 28.3-65%. It remained unclear whether the expanded NKG2C-expressing T cell clones were specific for HCMV antigens.

The CDR3 measures 15 amino acids from cysteine to phenylalanine. No DNA is listed. CDR1 is given as DFQATT and CDR2 as SNEGSKA, both from the germline V gene (reference sequence). In regard to this clonotype: What antigen it recognizes has not been identified.

To determine HCMV serostatus, a commercial ELISA kit was used to detect HCMV-specific IgG in serum. Peripheral blood mononuclear cells were isolated from blood by Ficoll density gradient centrifugation. The sample was run on an Illumina HiSeq 2000. 5'RACE template switching, by which a universal primer site and unique molecular identifiers were added, was used to make TCR beta cDNA libraries. cDNA synthesis was primed from the TCR beta constant segment, followed by two successive PCR amplification steps. On the authors' methods: MIGEC was used to demultiplex reads and group the reads by UMI, and MiTCR was used to assemble and quantify clonotypes. To exclude erroneous sequences, only TCR cDNA sequences supported by at least two reads were retained. Downstream repertoire analysis used the tcR package, and clonotypes were matched across fractions by CDR3 nucleotide sequence plus V segment. VDJmatch was used to annotate antigen specificity against VDJdb, with one amino acid substitution in CDR3 permitted. Reprocessed by TCRdb, the reads give a single entry per CDR3 protein sequence, without DNA. TCRdb, not the original authors, processed these V and J calls. The table for this sample lists under 500,000 distinct CDR3 sequences. Less than 7.5% of the sample lies in the top ten.

Source material: blood T cells: a sorted CD56 or NKG2C T cell subset, CD4+ or CD8+ T cells, or bulk PBMC T cells (not recorded which). The TCR comes from a woman aged 18 to 75 in good health. The chain is encoded by TRBV20-1 joined to TRBJ2-3. The encoded CDR3 is CSARTLADYGDTQYF.